The next 8 T cell receptor beta chains were all read from a single sample in a study of shared clonotypes between healthy human individuals. Using immunoSEQ multiplex PCR, the repertoire was profiled, and TCRdb retains in-frame clones only, with some absent. The sample has about 1 million clones; approximately 68% are singletons. The specimen was memory CD4+ T cells sorted from blood. The subset here: CD45RA-negative fraction. These receptors were obtained from a man younger than 35 in good health.

The chain couples TRBV9 to TRBJ2-3, with TRBD2 matching 10 bases. Germline values: CDR1 SGDLS, CDR2 YYNGEE. J gave up 3 bases and V 3 bases, and 4 bases lay outside the gene matches. The CDR3 is made up of 15 amino acids. The CDR3 here is CASSATSGITDTQYF. In DNA, the CDR3 is TGTGCCAGCAGCGCAACTAGCGGGATAACAGATACGCAGTATTTT. Using reference TRBV9 and TRBJ2-3 for the parts outside the CDR3, the full variable domain is DSGVTQTPKHLITATGQRVTLRCSPRSGDLSVYWYQQSLDQGLQFLIQYYNGEERAKGNILERFSAQQFPDLHSELNLSSLELGDSALYFCASSATSGITDTQYFGPGTRLTVL.

This clone was detected once. J is TRBJ1-2 and V is TRBV28, with 9 bases fitting TRBD1. Germline CDR1 is MDHEN and CDR2 is SYDVKM. The CDR3 consists of 15 residues. The trim removed 4 bases at V and 2 bases at J, leaving 5 bases unmatched. The CDR3, as DNA: TGTGCCAGCAGTTCCTCCGGGACAGGGAACTATGGCTACACCTTC. As protein: CASSSSGTGNYGYTF.

CDR3 protein: CASSLEAGQINEKLFF. CDR3 bases: TGTGCCAGCAGCTTGGAAGCGGGACAGATTAATGAAAAACTGTTTTTT. The gene calls are TRBV5-5 and TRBJ1-4; the match to TRBD1 covers 7 bases. This CDR3 has 16 residues. With V trimmed by 0 bases and J by 4 bases, 6 bases remained unmatched. Germline V CDR1 and CDR2: SGHKS, YYEKEE (reference sequence).

The chain recombines TRBV6-1 with TRBJ1-2, with TRBD1 matching 10 bases. The CDR3 covers 13 residues. The germline gives CDR1 MNHNS, CDR2 SASEGT. After removal of 6 bases from V and 7 bases from J, the junction contained 5 bases not matched to a gene. CDR3 in DNA: TGTGCCAGCAGACCGACAGGGGGCGGTGGCTACACCTTC. This sequence encodes CASRPTGGGGYTF.

The rearrangement uses TRBV7-9 and TRBJ1-2, with D possibly matching TRBD1 (6 bases). Germline CDR1 SEHNR, CDR2 FQNEAQ (reference sequence). Deletions cut 1 base from V and 3 bases from J, with 12 bases between. The CDR3 is 15 amino acids. The DNA of the CDR3 is TGTGCCAGCAGCTTAGTGACAGGAGGGGACTATGGCTACACCTTC. Translated, it gives CASSLVTGGDYGYTF.

This clone was observed a few times. The J gene is TRBJ1-6, the V gene TRBV18, with unresolved D. Trimming left V 1 base short and J 1 base short, with 5 bases between. CDR3 length: 15 residues. CDR1 and CDR2 (germline): KGHSH, LQKENI. The CDR3 DNA sequence: TGTGCCAGCTCACCACTTCAGTCCTATAATTCACCCCTCCACTTT. This encodes CASSPLQSYNSPLHF.

V is TRBV2 and J is TRBJ2-2; the match to TRBD2 covers 7 bases. In germline, CDR1 is SNHLY, CDR2 FYNNEI. With 7 bases clipped from V and 6 bases from J, the junction kept 8 bases outside the gene matches. The CDR3 contains 14 residues. CDR3 sequence: CASTPNGGAGELFF. In DNA, the CDR3 is TGTGCCAGCACCCCGAATGGGGGGGCCGGGGAGCTGTTTTTT. Complete variable domain (other parts from reference TRBV2 and TRBJ2-2): EPEVTQTPSHQVTQMGQEVILRCVPISNHLYFYWYRQILGQKVEFLVSFYNNEISEKSEIFDDQFSVERPDGSNFTLKIRSTKLEDSAMYFCASTPNGGAGELFFGEGSRLTVL.

The chain carries TRBV2 and TRBJ1-5; TRBD1 is a possible D gene (5 bases). There are 15 residues in the CDR3. Looked up from germline, CDR1 is SNHLY and CDR2 is FYNNEI. Trimming left V 6 bases short and J 0 bases short, with 12 bases between. The CDR3 DNA is TGTGCCAGCAGGTCAGGGACTATTAGCAATCAGCCCCAGCATTTT. This codes for CASRSGTISNQPQHF.